This T cell receptor beta chain is from a study of CXCR3-negative and CXCR3-positive naive CD8 T cells. Study-wide findings and caveats: TRB CDR3 hydrophobicity was greater in CXCR3-positive naive cells than in CXCR3-negative naive cells. Because surface CD5 did not distinguish the naive subsets, TCR strength was inferred from TRB CDR3 properties.

Identification of naive CD8+ T cells rested on CD45RO-CCR7+CD27+CD95- status. Carrying UMI labels, the TRB cDNA libraries were prepared through 5' RACE. TCRdb reprocessed the 5' RACE reads; each CDR3 protein has one entry and no DNA is given. The sample's table shows around 95,000 distinct CDR3 sequences. As concerns this clonotype: Its antigen is not known.

CDR1 and CDR2 (germline): LGHNA, YSLEER. The length of the CDR3 is 16 residues. The sample taken for sequencing was naive CXCR3+ CD8+ T cells from blood. Regarding subset: CD45RO-CCR7+CD27+CD95- naive CD8+ T cells expressing CXCR3 (TNR3+). J is TRBJ2-7 and V is TRBV4-3; TCRdb proposes TRBD1, but this gene call is untestable without DNA. This receptor was obtained from a human donor in good health. Some clones in this sample may be carry-over from other donors' samples. CDR3 protein: CASSQDRGEAPYEQYF.